Included here is one TCR beta chain sequence, with context. The sample belongs to a study of T cell changes during pregnancy in multiple sclerosis. The method was immunoSEQ multiplex PCR; TCRdb's version includes in-frame clones alone and lacks a portion of them. The sample carries tens of thousands of clones, approximately 91% recorded once. Germline V gives CDR1 SGHTA, CDR2 FQGNSA. The CDR3 covers 15 residues. V gave up 2 bases and J gave up 2 bases, with 12 bases separating them. Sequences were derived from CD4+ T cells from peripheral blood mononuclear cells, sampled in the third trimester of pregnancy. The TCR sequence derives from a female donor with multiple sclerosis, enrolled in a pregnancy study. The V gene is TRBV7-2, the J gene TRBJ1-2; D is uncertain. The CDR3 DNA sequence: TGTGCCAGCAGCTTAATGGTCGGCGGAAACTATGGCTACACCTTC. This encodes CASSLMVGGNYGYTF.